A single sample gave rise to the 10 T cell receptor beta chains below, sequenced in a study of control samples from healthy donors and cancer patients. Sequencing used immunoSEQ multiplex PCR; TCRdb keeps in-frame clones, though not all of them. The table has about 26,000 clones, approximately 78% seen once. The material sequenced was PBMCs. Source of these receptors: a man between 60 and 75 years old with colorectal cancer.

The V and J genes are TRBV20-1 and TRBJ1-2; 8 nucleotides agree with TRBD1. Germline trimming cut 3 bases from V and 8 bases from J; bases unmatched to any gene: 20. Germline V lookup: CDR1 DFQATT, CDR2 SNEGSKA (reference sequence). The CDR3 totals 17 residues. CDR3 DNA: TGCAGTGCTAGTGAGTCACACACAGGGGGTCGACCGCGGGGCTACACCTTC. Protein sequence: CSASESHTGGRPRGYTF.

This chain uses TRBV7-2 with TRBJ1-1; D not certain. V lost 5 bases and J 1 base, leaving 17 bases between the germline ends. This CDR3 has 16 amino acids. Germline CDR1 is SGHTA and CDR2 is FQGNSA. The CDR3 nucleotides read TGTGCCAGCAGCCCCCGAAGGTCCGGAGAGAACACTGAAGCTTTCTTT. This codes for CASSPRRSGENTEAFF.

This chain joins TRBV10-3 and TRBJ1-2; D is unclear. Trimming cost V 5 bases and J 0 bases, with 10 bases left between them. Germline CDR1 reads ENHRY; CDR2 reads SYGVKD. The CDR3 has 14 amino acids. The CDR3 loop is CAISNSGANYGYTF. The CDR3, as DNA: TGTGCCATCAGTAATAGTGGGGCTAACTATGGCTACACCTTC.

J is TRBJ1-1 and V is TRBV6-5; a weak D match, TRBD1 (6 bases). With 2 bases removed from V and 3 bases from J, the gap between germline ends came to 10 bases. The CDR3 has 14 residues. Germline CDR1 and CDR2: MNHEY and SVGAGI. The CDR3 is CASSYEGGDTEAFF. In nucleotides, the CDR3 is TGTGCCAGCAGTTACGAAGGGGGAGACACTGAAGCTTTCTTT.

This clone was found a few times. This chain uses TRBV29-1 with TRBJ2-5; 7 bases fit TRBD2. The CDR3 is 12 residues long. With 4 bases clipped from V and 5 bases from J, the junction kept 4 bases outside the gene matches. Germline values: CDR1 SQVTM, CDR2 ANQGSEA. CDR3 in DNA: TGCAGCGTTGTGGTTAGCGGGGAGACCCAGTACTTC. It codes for CSVVVSGETQYF.

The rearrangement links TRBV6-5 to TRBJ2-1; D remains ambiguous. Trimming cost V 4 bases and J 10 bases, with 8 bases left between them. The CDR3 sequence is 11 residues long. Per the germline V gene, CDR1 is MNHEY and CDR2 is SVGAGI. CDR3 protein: CASSLGPEQFF. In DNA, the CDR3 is TGTGCCAGCAGTTTAGGACCCGAGCAGTTCTTC.

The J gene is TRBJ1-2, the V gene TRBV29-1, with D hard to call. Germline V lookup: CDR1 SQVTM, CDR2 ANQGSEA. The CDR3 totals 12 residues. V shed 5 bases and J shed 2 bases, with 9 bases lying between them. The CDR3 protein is CSVSGNNYGYTF. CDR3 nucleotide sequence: TGCAGCGTTTCGGGGAACAACTATGGCTACACCTTC.

As DNA, the CDR3 is TGCAGCGTTGGGGAAGGAGTTCAAGCCCAGCATTTT. Encoded protein: CSVGEGVQAQHF. The genes are TRBV29-1 and TRBJ1-5; D gene ambiguous. This CDR3 has 12 amino acids. Trimming shortened V by 4 bases and J by 11 bases, and 15 bases separated the two germline ends. Germline CDR1 and CDR2: SQVTM and ANQGSEA.

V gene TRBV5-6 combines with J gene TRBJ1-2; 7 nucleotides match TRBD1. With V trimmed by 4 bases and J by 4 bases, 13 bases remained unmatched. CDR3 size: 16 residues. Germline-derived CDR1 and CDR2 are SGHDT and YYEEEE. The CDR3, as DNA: TGTGCCAGCAGCGCGGCGGGACAGACTCTAGGCTATGGCTACACCTTC. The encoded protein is CASSAAGQTLGYGYTF.

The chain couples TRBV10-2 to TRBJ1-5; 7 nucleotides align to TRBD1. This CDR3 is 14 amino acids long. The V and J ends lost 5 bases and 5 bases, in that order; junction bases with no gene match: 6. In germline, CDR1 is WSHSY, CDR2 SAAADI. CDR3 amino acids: CASSLDRDYQPQHF. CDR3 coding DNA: TGCGCCAGCAGTCTCGACAGGGATTATCAGCCCCAGCATTTT.